This TCR beta chain was captured in a study of metastatic and nonmetastatic thyroid tumors. Germline CDR1 is LNHNV and CDR2 is YYDKDF (reference sequence). Trimming removed 0 bases from V and 7 bases from J; junction bases left unmatched: 11. CDR3 length: 18 residues. TCRdb re-analyzed the PCR reads through MiXCR. The data hold roughly 40,000 clones, with around 16% observed a single time. Thyroid surgery had not been preceded by any treatment in any patient. The sample taken for sequencing was blood. This clonotype was obtained from a female donor with papillary thyroid cancer or a benign thyroid nodule (not recorded which). Some clones in this sample may be carry-over from other donors' samples. V gene TRBV15 combines with J gene TRBJ2-6, with TRBD1 matching 8 bases. CDR3 bases: TGTGCCACCAGCAGAGACAGGACAGGGACTTTACTCGCCAACGTCCTGACTTTC. It translates to CATSRDRTGTLLANVLTF.